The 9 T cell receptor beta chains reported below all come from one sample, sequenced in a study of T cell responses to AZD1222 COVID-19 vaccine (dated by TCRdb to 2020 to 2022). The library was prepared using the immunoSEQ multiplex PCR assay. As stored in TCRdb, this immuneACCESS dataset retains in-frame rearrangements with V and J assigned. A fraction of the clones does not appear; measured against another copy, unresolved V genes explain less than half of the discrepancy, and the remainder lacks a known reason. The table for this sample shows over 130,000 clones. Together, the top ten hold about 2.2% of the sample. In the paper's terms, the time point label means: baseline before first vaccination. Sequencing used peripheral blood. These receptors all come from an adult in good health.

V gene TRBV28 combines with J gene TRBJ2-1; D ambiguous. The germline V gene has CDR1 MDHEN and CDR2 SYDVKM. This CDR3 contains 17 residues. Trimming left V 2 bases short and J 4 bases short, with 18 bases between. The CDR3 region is CASSLGYASEEYNEQFF. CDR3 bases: TGTGCCAGCAGTTTAGGATATGCTAGTGAGGAATACAATGAGCAGTTCTTC.

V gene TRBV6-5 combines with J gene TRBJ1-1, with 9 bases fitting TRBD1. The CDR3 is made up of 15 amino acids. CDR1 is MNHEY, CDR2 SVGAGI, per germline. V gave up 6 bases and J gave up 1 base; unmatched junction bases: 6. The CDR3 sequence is CASRDRGGGNTEAFF. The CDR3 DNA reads TGTGCCAGCAGGGACAGGGGAGGCGGGAACACTGAAGCTTTCTTT.

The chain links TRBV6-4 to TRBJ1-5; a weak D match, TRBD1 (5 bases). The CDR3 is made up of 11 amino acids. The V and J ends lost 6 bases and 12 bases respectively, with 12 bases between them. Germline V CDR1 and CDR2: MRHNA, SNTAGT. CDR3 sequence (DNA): TGTGCCAGCAGGCGGAGGGGCGTCCAGCATTTT. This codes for CASRRRGVQHF.

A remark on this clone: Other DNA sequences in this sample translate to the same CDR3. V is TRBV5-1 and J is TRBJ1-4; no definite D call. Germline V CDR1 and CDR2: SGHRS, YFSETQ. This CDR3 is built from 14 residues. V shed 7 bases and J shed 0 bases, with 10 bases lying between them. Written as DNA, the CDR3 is TGCGCCAGCTCCCCGACCGCAACTAATGAAAAACTGTTTTTT. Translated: CASSPTATNEKLFF.

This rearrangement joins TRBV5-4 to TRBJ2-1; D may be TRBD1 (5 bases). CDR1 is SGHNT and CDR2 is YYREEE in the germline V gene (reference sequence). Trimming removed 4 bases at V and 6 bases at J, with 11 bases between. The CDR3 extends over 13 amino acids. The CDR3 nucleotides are TGTGCCAGCAGCCCCACAGGCTTCAATGAGCAGTTCTTC. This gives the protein CASSPTGFNEQFF.

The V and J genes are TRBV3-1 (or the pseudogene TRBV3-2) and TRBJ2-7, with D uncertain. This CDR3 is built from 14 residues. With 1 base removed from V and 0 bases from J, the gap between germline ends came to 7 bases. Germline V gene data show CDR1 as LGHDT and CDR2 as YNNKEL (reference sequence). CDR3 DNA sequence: TGTGCCAGCAGCCAAGCTCCCAACTCCTACGAGCAGTACTTC. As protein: CASSQAPNSYEQYF.

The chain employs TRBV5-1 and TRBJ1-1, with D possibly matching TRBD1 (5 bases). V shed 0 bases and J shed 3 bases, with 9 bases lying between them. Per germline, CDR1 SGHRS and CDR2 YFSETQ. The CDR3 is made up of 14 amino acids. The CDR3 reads CASSLGQGHTEAFF. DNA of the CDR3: TGCGCCAGCAGCTTGGGGCAGGGTCACACTGAAGCTTTCTTT.

CDR3 sequence (DNA): TGTGCCAGCAGCCAAGGTTCAGTCGACGAGCAGTACTTC. Its translation is CASSQGSVDEQYF. J is TRBJ2-7 and V is TRBV7-9; D is undetermined. The CDR3 contains 13 residues. V was clipped by 5 bases and J by 5 bases, with 13 bases between them. Germline CDR1 reads SEHNR; CDR2 reads FQNEAQ (reference sequence).

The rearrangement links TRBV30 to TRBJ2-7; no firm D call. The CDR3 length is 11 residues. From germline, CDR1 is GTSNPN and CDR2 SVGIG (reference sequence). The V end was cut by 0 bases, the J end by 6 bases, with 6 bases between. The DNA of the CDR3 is TGTGCCTGGAGTGTAAAACGCGAGCAGTACTTC. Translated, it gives CAWSVKREQYF.